This record looks at one T cell receptor (beta chain) sequence and its context. This clone's antigen is unknown. No much larger clonotype is one base removed from it; base qualities were not supplied. The same CDR3 arises from other DNA sequences in this sample as well. The data belong to a study of blood T cell repertoires in COVID-19 (dated by TCRdb to the early 2020s). A note on the overall study: Samples covering the acute and convalescent phases of COVID-19 were provided by collaborators in the United States, Italy and Spain. The samples were drawn from two sources: the first 160 participants of the ongoing ImmuneRACE study, and 1,254 subjects contributed by 6 global collaborators. The prospective study material was composed of cDNA or gDNA derived from T cells, B-cell-depleted T cells, or PBMCs. The repertoires were released in a freely available public database meant as a resource for research on the immune response to SARS-CoV-2. HLA class I and class II types, where available, came from metadata supplied by the sample provider rather than from assay-based typing. The sample metadata nearly always contained a de-identified subject ID, COVID-19 status, age in years and sex. Subjects who had been exposed to COVID-19, were actively infected with it, or had recovered from it provided the deeply sampled blood TCRbeta repertoires that made up the dataset.

At one collaborating source in Seattle, patients were enrolled during active infection and were followed longitudinally through the course of disease. The collaborating institutions used their own protocols to collect whole blood in K2EDTA tubes. For TCRbeta analysis, collaborators shipped samples in one of three forms: frozen whole blood, isolated PBMCs, or DNA extracted from either of those sample types. Overall study results and their limits: The quantity of clinical and demographic metadata differed by source and by participant and was supplied without curation.

Here V drops 0 bases and J drops 0 bases, and the junction holds 1 base not matched to any gene. The germline V gene supplies CDR1 LGHNA and CDR2 YSLEER. There are 15 amino acids in the CDR3, from cysteine to phenylalanine inclusive. The sequence is cut down to CDR3 DNA, 45 bases in frame from base 1. TCRbeta CDR3 regions were amplified from genomic DNA using the immunoSEQ Assay, a bias-controlled multiplex PCR. The original methods were these. Nucleated cell counts per sample were estimated from amplification of reference gene primers within the assay. Sequence reads were collapsed and filtered to measure the absolute abundance of every unique TCRbeta CDR3 rearrangement. For each sample, productive Simpson clonality was calculated as the square root of Simpson's diversity index over productive rearrangements. Entries here come from immuneACCESS through TCRdb and include only in-frame sequences with V and J called. Some clones fail to appear in such tables; in the studies checked, an unresolved V gene covers under half of the shortfall, and the cause of the remainder is unknown. The V and J calls and the clone size are those of that table, but D and trimming were determined from the DNA. The sample yields 300,000 to 400,000 clones; roughly 87% were counted once. The ten largest clonotypes hold 7.5% to 10% of the sample.

The specimen was peripheral blood. This clonotype was obtained from a man aged 30 to 39 with COVID-19, enrolled during active disease. The V and J segments used are TRBV4-3 and TRBJ1-1; 7 junctional bases match TRBD1. CDR3 sequence: CASSQDTGVNTEAFF. The nucleotides read TGCGCCAGCAGCCAAGACACAGGGGTGAACACTGAAGCTTTCTTT.